The rows below give T cell receptor beta chains drawn from one sample of a study of blood T cell repertoires in COVID-19. Here immunoSEQ multiplex PCR was the method, and the copy in TCRdb shows in-frame clones only, minus some. This sample has 300,000 to 350,000 clones, with approximately 90% found just once. Specimen: peripheral blood. These receptors came from a woman in her late teens or twenties who had recovered from COVID-19. CDR3s include the opening cysteine and the closing phenylalanine or tryptophan.

v_call cdr3_aa
TRBV9 CASSPRGTPLADTEAFF
TRBV7-2 CASSPRRGMNTEAFF
TRBV4-1 CASSQLAKRNEQFF
TRBV6-2/TRBV6-3 CASSSEAGGYNEQFF
TRBV7-2 CASSFWAGNSNQPQHF
TRBV4-3 CASSQDRLTGEGETQYF
TRBV11-3 CASSLGSGRAGETQYF
TRBV3-1/TRBV3-2 CASSPQGTDTQYF
TRBV10-3 CAMSGLGRGEQFF
TRBV29-1 CSGELADTQYF
TRBV7-2 CASSLRTRLYNEQFF
TRBV12-5 CASGLGQGNHEQFF
TRBV7-6 CASSLVPTGGLYNEQFF
TRBV5-6 CASSLAGNQPQHF
TRBV6-2/TRBV6-3 CASSSYRDREFYNEQFF
TRBV19 CASRREVPRRKLFF
TRBV30 CACPPDRQNTEAFF
TRBV2 CASSLGTSGNLAGANVLTF
TRBV2 CASSASRTGGKPQHF
TRBV5-6 CASSLAGQGPYYGYTF